Each of the 29 T cell receptor beta chains below was sequenced from the same sample in a study of OX40 agonist ivuxolimab in advanced cancers. Measured with immunoSEQ multiplex PCR; TCRdb has only the in-frame clones, and not every one. This sample carries just over 30,000 clones, roughly 86% of them seen once, and the ten largest clones take roughly 27%. The sequences come from CD4+ or CD8+ T cells sorted from blood, collected in a trial of the OX40 agonist ivuxolimab. Source of these receptors: an adult with an advanced solid tumor such as melanoma, head and neck, liver or kidney cancer.

The rearrangement uses TRBV6-1 and TRBJ2-3, with 7 bases lining up with TRBD2. J gave up 2 bases and V 0 bases, and 11 bases lay outside the gene matches. Germline V CDR1 and CDR2: MNHNS, SASEGT. The CDR3 totals 18 residues. CDR3 sequence (DNA): TGTGCCAGCAGTGAAGCAGGGAGGGGACCCACCCCCACAGATACGCAGTATTTT. It translates to CASSEAGRGPTPTDTQYF.

The CDR3 sequence: CASGPDRRNYGYTF. The CDR3 nucleotides are TGTGCCAGCGGACCGGACCGTCGAAACTATGGCTACACCTTC. This chain connects TRBV28 to TRBJ1-2, with D unclear. Germline V lookup: CDR1 MDHEN, CDR2 SYDVKM. Trimming removed 8 bases from V and 2 bases from J, with 15 bases in between. CDR3 length: 14 residues.

The J gene is TRBJ2-1, the V gene TRBV9; TRBD2 aligns across 7 bases. This CDR3 has 13 amino acids. V lost 3 bases to trimming and J lost 11 bases; unmatched junction nucleotides: 8. Germline-derived CDR1 and CDR2 are SGDLS and YYNGEE. The CDR3 DNA reads as TGTGCCAGCAGCGGGGGAGGGAGGGGTCAGCAGTTCTTC. Translation gives CASSGGGRGQQFF.

J is TRBJ2-7 and V is TRBV10-3, with unresolved D. Germline CDR1 ENHRY, CDR2 SYGVKD. The V and J ends lost 1 base and 5 bases respectively, with 6 bases between them. This CDR3 has 12 amino acids. In DNA, the CDR3 is TGTGCCATCAGTGAGTTTGGGAACGAGCAGTACTTC. The encoded protein is CAISEFGNEQYF.

The rearrangement uses TRBV7-9 and TRBJ1-2; maybe TRBD1 (6 bases). Deletions cut 5 bases from V and 1 base from J, with 11 bases between. Per the germline V gene, CDR1 is SEHNR and CDR2 is FQNEAQ (reference sequence). This CDR3 spans 14 amino acids. CDR3 bases: TGTGCCAGCAGCGACAGGAGTCATAACTATGGCTACACCTTC. Translating it yields CASSDRSHNYGYTF.

The chain employs TRBV29-1 and TRBJ2-3; D is possibly TRBD2 (5 bases). This CDR3 spans 13 amino acids. Trimming removed 6 bases from V and 0 bases from J, with 10 bases in between. Germline assignment: CDR1 SQVTM and CDR2 ANQGSEA. The CDR3 is CSVGADSTDTQYF. DNA of the CDR3: TGCAGCGTGGGAGCGGATAGCACAGATACGCAGTATTTT.

The chain is built from TRBV15 and TRBJ2-7; 7 bases line up with TRBD2. Germline V gene sequence: CDR1 LNHNV, CDR2 YYDKDF (reference sequence). The junction had 5 bases not matched to a gene; V was cut back by 0 bases and J by 0 bases. The length of the CDR3 is 16 residues. The CDR3 loop is CATSRDRGGSSYEQYF. The DNA of the CDR3 is TGTGCCACCAGCAGAGATCGGGGCGGGAGCTCCTACGAGCAGTACTTC.

V and J are TRBV21-1 and TRBJ1-1. TRBV21-1 is a pseudogene. The CDR3 length is 10 residues. Written as DNA, the CDR3 is TGTGCCAGCCTCCCGGGACTTTCTCTCTTT. This sequence encodes CASLPGLSLF.

The chain employs TRBV10-1 and TRBJ1-2; 9 bases agree with TRBD1. Germline CDR1 reads WNHNN; CDR2 reads SYGVQD (reference sequence). J lost 2 bases, V lost 6 bases, and 4 bases had no gene match. This CDR3 is built from 14 residues. In DNA, the CDR3 is TGCGCCAGCAGCGGGACAGGGAGAAACTATGGCTACACCTTC. Translating gives CASSGTGRNYGYTF.

The rearrangement joins TRBV11-2 to TRBJ2-7, with 12 bases that match TRBD2. Germline V gene lookup returns CDR1 SGHAT and CDR2 FQNNGV. The CDR3 is 16 residues long. V was pared by 5 bases and J by 4 bases, with 9 bases of the junction left unmatched. Written as DNA, the CDR3 is TGTGCCAGCAGCGCGACCATCCTAGCGGGAGGGTACGAGCAGTACTTC. Residues: CASSATILAGGYEQYF.

The rearrangement links TRBV28 to TRBJ2-1; 7 bases line up with TRBD1. Germline V gene lookup returns CDR1 MDHEN and CDR2 SYDVKM. This CDR3 is built from 14 residues. With 5 bases clipped from V and 7 bases from J, the junction kept 8 bases outside the gene matches. CDR3 nucleotides: TGTGCCAGCAGTCCAGGGGGATGGGTAAATGAGCAGTTCTTC. Translating gives CASSPGGWVNEQFF.

V and J are TRBV19 and TRBJ2-5, with 10 bases identical to TRBD2. This CDR3 region has 15 residues. V was pared by 3 bases and J by 2 bases, with 3 bases of the junction left unmatched. In germline, CDR1 is LNHDA, CDR2 SQIVND (reference sequence). This chain's CDR3 is CASSMTSGYQETQYF. CDR3 bases: TGTGCCAGTAGTATGACTAGCGGGTATCAAGAGACCCAGTACTTC.

This clone was seen only a few times. The chain combines TRBV28 with TRBJ1-2, with TRBD1 matching 7 bases. V lost 4 bases to trimming and J lost 2 bases; unmatched junction nucleotides: 10. CDR3 length equals 16 residues. Germline V gene lookup returns CDR1 MDHEN and CDR2 SYDVKM. The CDR3 DNA is TGTGCCAGCAGTTCACCCCCGGGACAGCGGAACTATGGCTACACCTTC. This encodes CASSSPPGQRNYGYTF.

This chain connects TRBV21-1 to TRBJ1-1. TRBV21-1 corresponds to a pseudogene. CDR3 length equals 15 residues. The CDR3 here is CASSSRVGKNTEAFF. In DNA, the CDR3 is TGTGCCAGCAGTTCTAGAGTGGGTAAAAACACTGAAGCTTTCTTT.

This clone was recorded only once. V usage is TRBV19 and J usage is TRBJ2-1, with 10 bases lining up with TRBD1. Germline values: CDR1 LNHDA, CDR2 SQIVND (reference sequence). J was trimmed by 1 base and V by 6 bases; bases with no gene match: 12. The CDR3 is 18 residues long. The CDR3 protein is CASSPRDRGYMSYNEQFF. The CDR3 region has the DNA TGTGCCAGTAGCCCCCGGGACAGGGGATATATGTCCTACAATGAGCAGTTCTTC.

The chain carries TRBV11-2 and TRBJ2-5, with 7 bases lining up with TRBD2. Germline-derived CDR1 and CDR2 are SGHAT and FQNNGV. This CDR3 has 15 amino acids. The junction had 10 bases not matched to a gene; V was cut back by 5 bases and J by 4 bases. CDR3 DNA sequence: TGTGCCAGCAGCCCCCTGGGGGGGAGCCCAGAGACCCAGTACTTC. Protein sequence: CASSPLGGSPETQYF.

This clone was counted between two and nine times. This chain connects TRBV11-2 to TRBJ1-6; D gene ambiguous. Per germline, CDR1 SGHAT and CDR2 FQNNGV. V was cut by 1 base and J by 8 bases, with 12 bases left in between. The CDR3 totals 15 residues. The CDR3 nucleotides read TGTGCCAGCAGCTTAGGTGGCAGGCAGGATTCACCCCTCCACTTT. It yields the protein CASSLGGRQDSPLHF.

The V and J genes are TRBV28 and TRBJ1-6, with D possibly matching TRBD1 (5 bases). This CDR3 region has 17 residues. The germline CDR1 and CDR2 sequences are MDHEN and SYDVKM. Trimming took 4 bases from V and 9 from J, leaving 22 bases between them. The CDR3 coding sequence is TGTGCCAGCAGTTCATTGCAGGGTTTCATCGCCGTTTCACCCCTCCACTTT. Its protein product is CASSSLQGFIAVSPLHF.

CDR3 loop: CASSLRPGYSYEQYF. The CDR3 DNA sequence: TGTGCCAGCAGCTTAAGACCGGGGTACTCCTACGAGCAGTACTTC. V and J are TRBV9 and TRBJ2-7, with D tentatively TRBD2 (5 bases). The CDR3 consists of 15 residues. The V end lost 4 bases, the J end lost 0 bases, and 14 bases lay between the germline ends. Germline-derived CDR1 and CDR2 are SGDLS and YYNGEE.

J is TRBJ1-5 and V is TRBV19; D gene uncertain. V gave up 5 bases and J gave up 2 bases, with 16 bases separating them. Germline V gene lookup returns CDR1 LNHDA and CDR2 SQIVND (reference sequence). The CDR3 length is 16 residues. CDR3 coding DNA: TGTGCCAGTAGTCCGCTCGCGACATCTGGCAATCAGCCCCAGCATTTT. It yields the protein CASSPLATSGNQPQHF.

The chain links TRBV7-6 to TRBJ2-1; TRBD2 might be the D (7 bases). This CDR3 contains 15 residues. Germline lookup yields CDR1 SGHVS and CDR2 FNYEAQ. V lost 7 bases, J lost 9 bases, and 22 bases lay in between. The CDR3 nucleotides are TGTGCCAGCACCGCTCTCGGGGAGGGGGTCGGTGAGCAGTTCTTC. Encoded protein: CASTALGEGVGEQFF.

The rearrangement joins TRBV7-2 to TRBJ2-1; tentatively, D is TRBD1 (6 bases). The length of the CDR3 is 15 residues. In germline, CDR1 is SGHTA, CDR2 FQGNSA. The DNA of the CDR3 is TGTGCTTCCAGTAGGGCAGGGGAGACCTACAATGAGCAGTTCTTC. It translates to CASSRAGETYNEQFF.

The chain couples TRBV15 to TRBJ1-2; D not resolved. Germline V lookup: CDR1 LNHNV, CDR2 YYDKDF (reference sequence). The CDR3 has 12 amino acids. With 3 bases removed from V and 8 bases from J, the gap between germline ends came to 10 bases. The CDR3 region is CATSRTVGGYTF. Written as DNA, the CDR3 is TGTGCCACCAGCAGGACTGTCGGGGGCTACACCTTC.

The chain is built from TRBV5-8 and TRBJ2-3; 9 nucleotides match TRBD1. Germline lookup yields CDR1 SGHTS and CDR2 YDEGEE. With V trimmed by 5 bases and J by 4 bases, 8 bases remained unmatched. The CDR3 has 15 residues. The CDR3 nucleotides read TGTGCCAGCAGTCCCCGGGACAGGGTTTCAGATACGCAGTATTTT. The encoded protein is CASSPRDRVSDTQYF.

V gene TRBV28 combines with J gene TRBJ1-6; TRBD1 might be the D (5 bases). Per the germline V gene, CDR1 is MDHEN and CDR2 is SYDVKM. V lost 3 bases and J 9 bases, leaving 18 bases between the germline ends. The length of the CDR3 is 16 residues. The CDR3 sequence is CASSFSYEGPGSPLHF. The CDR3 region has the DNA TGTGCCAGCAGTTTTTCATATGAGGGGCCAGGTTCACCCCTCCACTTT.

The J gene is TRBJ2-5, the V gene TRBV5-1, with D possibly matching TRBD2 (6 bases). CDR3 length: 14 residues. From germline, CDR1 is SGHRS and CDR2 YFSETQ. Trimming shortened V by 0 bases and J by 5 bases, and 11 bases separated the two germline ends. The CDR3 DNA sequence: TGCGCCAGCAGCTTGGGGACTACCCGCGAGACCCAGTACTTC. This codes for CASSLGTTRETQYF.

The gene calls are TRBV5-1 and TRBJ2-3; 8 nucleotides align to TRBD2. Germline trimming cut 2 bases from V and 0 bases from J; bases unmatched to any gene: 2. Per germline, CDR1 SGHRS and CDR2 YFSETQ. CDR3 length equals 15 residues. The CDR3 DNA is TGCGCCAGCAGCTTTAGCGGGACTAGCACAGATACGCAGTATTTT. Translation: CASSFSGTSTDTQYF.

The chain links TRBV7-2 to TRBJ1-1; D is ambiguous. V lost 3 bases to trimming and J lost 3 bases, with 14 bases between them. The CDR3 is 15 amino acids. CDR1 SGHTA and CDR2 FQGNSA come from the germline V gene. The CDR3 DNA follows: TGTGCCAGCAGCTTGGGTTGGGGAGGTGACACTGAAGCTTTCTTT. As protein: CASSLGWGGDTEAFF.

The rearrangement uses TRBV2 and TRBJ1-1, with 8 bases matching TRBD1. J gave up 3 bases and V 4 bases, and 19 bases lay outside the gene matches. The CDR3 is made up of 19 amino acids. CDR1 and CDR2 from the germline V gene are SNHLY and FYNNEI. The CDR3 DNA reads as TGTGCCAGCAGTGGTGTATTCGGACAGGGTGGGTTAGGTCACACTGAAGCTTTCTTT. Translation gives CASSGVFGQGGLGHTEAFF.